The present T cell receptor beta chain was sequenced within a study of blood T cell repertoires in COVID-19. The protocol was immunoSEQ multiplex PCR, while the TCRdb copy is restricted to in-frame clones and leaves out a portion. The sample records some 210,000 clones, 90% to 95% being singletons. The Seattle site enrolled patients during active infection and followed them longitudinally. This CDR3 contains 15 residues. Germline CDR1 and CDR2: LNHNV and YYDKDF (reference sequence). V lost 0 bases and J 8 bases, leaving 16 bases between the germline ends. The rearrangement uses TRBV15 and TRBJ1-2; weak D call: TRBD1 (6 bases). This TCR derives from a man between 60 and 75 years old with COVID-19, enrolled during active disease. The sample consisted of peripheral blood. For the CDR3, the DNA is TGTGCCACCAGCAGAGATCGGGGGGGCGCTAGGGGCTACACCTTC. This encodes CATSRDRGGARGYTF.